This T cell receptor (beta chain) appears in the sequencing data of a study of blood T cell repertoires in COVID-19. TCRdb's copy holds only in-frame clones and misses some; the assay was immunoSEQ multiplex PCR. The data hold 130,000 to 150,000 clones, with around 86% observed a single time. The CDR3 loop spans 15 amino acids. Germline loops: CDR1 MDHEN, CDR2 SYDVKM. V trimming: 5 bases; J trimming: 4 bases; junction bases outside the gene matches: 9. Sequencing was performed on PBMCs or T cells enriched from blood (not recorded which). The chain combines TRBV28 with TRBJ2-7; 9 bases align to TRBD1. This clonotype was sampled from a man aged 55 to 70 who had recovered from COVID-19. The CDR3: CASSVIGTGLYEQYF. CDR3 DNA sequence: TGTGCCAGCAGTGTGATCGGGACAGGGCTATACGAGCAGTACTTC.